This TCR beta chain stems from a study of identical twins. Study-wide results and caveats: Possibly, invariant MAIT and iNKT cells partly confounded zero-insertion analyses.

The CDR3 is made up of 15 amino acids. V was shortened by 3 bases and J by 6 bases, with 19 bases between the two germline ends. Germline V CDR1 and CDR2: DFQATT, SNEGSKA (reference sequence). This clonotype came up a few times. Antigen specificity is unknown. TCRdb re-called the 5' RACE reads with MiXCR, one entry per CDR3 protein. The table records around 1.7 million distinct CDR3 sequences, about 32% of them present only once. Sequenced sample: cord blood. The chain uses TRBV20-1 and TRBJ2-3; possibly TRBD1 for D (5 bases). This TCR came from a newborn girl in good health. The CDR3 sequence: CSARADGRVGDTQYF. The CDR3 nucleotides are TGCAGTGCTAGGGCTGACGGCAGGGTGGGTGATACGCAGTATTTT.